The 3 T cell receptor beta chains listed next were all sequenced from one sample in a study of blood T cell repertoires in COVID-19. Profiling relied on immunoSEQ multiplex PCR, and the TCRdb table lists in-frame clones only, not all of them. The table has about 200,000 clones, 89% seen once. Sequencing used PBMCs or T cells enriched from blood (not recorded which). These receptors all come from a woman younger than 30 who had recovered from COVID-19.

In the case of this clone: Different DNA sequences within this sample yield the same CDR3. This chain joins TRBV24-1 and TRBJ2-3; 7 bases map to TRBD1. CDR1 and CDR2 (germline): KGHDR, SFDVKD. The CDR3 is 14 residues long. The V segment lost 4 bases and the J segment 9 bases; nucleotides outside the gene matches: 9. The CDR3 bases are TGTGCCACCAGTGAAGCTTACGACAGGGTGACGCAGTATTTT. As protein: CATSEAYDRVTQYF.

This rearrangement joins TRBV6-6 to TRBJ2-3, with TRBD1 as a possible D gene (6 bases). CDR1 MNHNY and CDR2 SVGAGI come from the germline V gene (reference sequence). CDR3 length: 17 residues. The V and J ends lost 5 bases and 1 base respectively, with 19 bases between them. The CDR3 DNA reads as TGTGCCAGCAGTCAAACCACAGGGCCCACTCGCACAGATACGCAGTATTTT. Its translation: CASSQTTGPTRTDTQYF.

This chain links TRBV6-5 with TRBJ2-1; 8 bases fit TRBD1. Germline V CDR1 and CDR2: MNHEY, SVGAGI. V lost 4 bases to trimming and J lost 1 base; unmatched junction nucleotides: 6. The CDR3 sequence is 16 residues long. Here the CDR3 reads CASSSYRQGSYNEQFF. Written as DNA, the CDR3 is TGTGCCAGCAGTTCCTACCGACAGGGGTCCTACAATGAGCAGTTCTTC.